What follows describes a single T cell receptor (beta chain). Antigen specificity is unknown. This CDR3 comprises 13 residues. Per the germline V gene, CDR1 is SQVTM and CDR2 is ANQGSEA. V dropped 4 bases and J dropped 1 base, with 7 bases sitting between them. Donors were drawn from the approximately 110-subject validation cohort, separate from the 666-subject first cohort. Profiling relied on immunoSEQ multiplex PCR, and the TCRdb table lists in-frame clones only, not all of them. The sample includes 130,000 to 150,000 clones, 84% of them seen just once. This sample was taken from a study of cytomegalovirus exposure and HLA in healthy donors. The wider study: A later analysis reported the same platform for the approximately 110 validation repertoires and the approximately 670 first-cohort repertoires.

Overall study findings and caveats: Confirmation in vitro established that a few CMV-associated chains were specific for CMV antigens. 150 or so TCR beta chains were listed as cytomegalovirus-associated.

This TCR derives from a woman younger than 45 in good health and CMV-seronegative. This chain links TRBV29-1 with TRBJ2-2; D unclear. The sample was PBMCs. The CDR3 here is CSVALENTGELFF. The DNA of the CDR3 is TGCAGCGTTGCTCTAGAGAACACCGGGGAGCTGTTTTTT.